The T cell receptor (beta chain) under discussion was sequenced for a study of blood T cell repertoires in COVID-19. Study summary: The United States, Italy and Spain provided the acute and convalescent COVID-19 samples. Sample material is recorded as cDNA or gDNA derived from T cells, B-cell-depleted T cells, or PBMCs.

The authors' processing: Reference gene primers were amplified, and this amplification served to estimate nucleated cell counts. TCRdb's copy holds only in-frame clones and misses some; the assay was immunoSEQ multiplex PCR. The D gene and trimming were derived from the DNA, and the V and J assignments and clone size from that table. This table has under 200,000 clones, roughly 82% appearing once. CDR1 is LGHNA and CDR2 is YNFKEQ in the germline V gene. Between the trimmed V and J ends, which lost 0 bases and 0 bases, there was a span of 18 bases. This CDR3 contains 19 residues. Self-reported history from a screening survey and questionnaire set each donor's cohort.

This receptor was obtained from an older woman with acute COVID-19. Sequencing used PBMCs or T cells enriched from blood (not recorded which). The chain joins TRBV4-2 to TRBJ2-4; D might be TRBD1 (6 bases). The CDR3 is CASSQDRPPGDKAKNIQYF. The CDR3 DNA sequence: TGTGCCAGCAGCCAAGATAGGCCTCCAGGGGACAAAGCCAAAAACATTCAGTACTTC.